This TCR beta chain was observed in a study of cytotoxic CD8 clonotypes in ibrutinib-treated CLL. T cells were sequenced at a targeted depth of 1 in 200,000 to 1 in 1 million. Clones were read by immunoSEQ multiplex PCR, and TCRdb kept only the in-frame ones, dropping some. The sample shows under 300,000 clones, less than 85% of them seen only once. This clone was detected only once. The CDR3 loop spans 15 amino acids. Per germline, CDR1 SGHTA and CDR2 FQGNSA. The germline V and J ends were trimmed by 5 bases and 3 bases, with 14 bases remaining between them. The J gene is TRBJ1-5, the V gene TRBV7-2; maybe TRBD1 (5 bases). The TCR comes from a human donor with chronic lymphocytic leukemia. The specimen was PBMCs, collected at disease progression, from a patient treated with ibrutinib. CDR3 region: CASSPAGPINQPQHF. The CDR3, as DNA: TGTGCCAGCAGCCCGGCGGGACCGATCAATCAGCCCCAGCATTTT.